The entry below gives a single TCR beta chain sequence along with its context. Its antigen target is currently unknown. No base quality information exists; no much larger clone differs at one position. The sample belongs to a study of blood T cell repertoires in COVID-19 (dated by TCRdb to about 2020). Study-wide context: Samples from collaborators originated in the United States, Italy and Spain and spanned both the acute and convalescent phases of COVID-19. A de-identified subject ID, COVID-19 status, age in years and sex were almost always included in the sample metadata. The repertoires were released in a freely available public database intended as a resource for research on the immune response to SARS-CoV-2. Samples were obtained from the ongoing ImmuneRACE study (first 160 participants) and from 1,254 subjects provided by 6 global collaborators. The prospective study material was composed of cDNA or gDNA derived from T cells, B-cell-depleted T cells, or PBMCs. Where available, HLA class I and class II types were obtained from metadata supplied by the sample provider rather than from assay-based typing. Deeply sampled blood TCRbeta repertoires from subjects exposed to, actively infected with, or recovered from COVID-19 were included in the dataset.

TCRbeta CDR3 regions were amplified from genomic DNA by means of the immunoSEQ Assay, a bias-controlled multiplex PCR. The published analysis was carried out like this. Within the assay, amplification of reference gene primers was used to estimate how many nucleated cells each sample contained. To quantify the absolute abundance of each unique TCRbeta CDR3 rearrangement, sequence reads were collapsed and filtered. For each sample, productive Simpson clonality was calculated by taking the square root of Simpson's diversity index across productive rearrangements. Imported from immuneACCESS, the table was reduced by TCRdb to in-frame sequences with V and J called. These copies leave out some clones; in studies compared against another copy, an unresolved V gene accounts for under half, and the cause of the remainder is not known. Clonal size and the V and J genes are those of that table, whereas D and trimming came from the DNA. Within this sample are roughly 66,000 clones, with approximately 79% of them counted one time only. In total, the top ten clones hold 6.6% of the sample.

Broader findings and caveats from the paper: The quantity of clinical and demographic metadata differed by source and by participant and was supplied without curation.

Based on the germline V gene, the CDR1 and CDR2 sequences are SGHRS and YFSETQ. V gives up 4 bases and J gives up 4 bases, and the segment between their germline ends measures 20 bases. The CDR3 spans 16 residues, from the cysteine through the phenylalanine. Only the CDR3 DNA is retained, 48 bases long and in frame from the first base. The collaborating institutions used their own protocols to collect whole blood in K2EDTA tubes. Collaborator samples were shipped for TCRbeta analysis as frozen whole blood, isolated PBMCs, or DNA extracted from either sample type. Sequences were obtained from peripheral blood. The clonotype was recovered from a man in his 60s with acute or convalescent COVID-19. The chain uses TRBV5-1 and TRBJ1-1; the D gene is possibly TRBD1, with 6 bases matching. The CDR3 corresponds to CASSPTASSGATEAFF. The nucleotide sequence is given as TGCGCCAGCAGCCCCACGGCCAGTTCAGGGGCCACTGAAGCTTTCTTT. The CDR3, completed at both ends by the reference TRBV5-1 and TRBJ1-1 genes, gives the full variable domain KAGVTQTPRYLIKTRGQQVTLSCSPISGHRSVSWYQQTPGQGLQFLFEYFSETQRNKGNFPGRFSGRQFSNSRSEMNVSTLELGDSALYLCASSPTASSGATEAFFGQGTRLTVV.